Listed below are T cell receptor beta chains from one sample, sequenced in a study of cytomegalovirus exposure and HLA in healthy donors. TCRdb's table, derived via immunoSEQ multiplex PCR, lists solely in-frame clones and lacks some. Of roughly 200,000 clones in the sample, about 80% are singletons; the top ten hold about 0.58%. Material: PBMCs. Receptors were obtained from a woman in her thirties or forties in good health and CMV-seronegative. The CDR3 runs from the conserved cysteine through the conserved F or W.

v_call	j_call	cdr3_aa
TRBV6-6	TRBJ1-1	CASSFGQGDTEAFF
TRBV2	TRBJ1-4	CASGDGAKLFF
TRBV19	TRBJ1-1	CASSIPGTGGFSTEAFF
TRBV6-1	TRBJ2-3	CAIPGGYADTQYF
TRBV28	TRBJ2-5	CASSFRGQGGGTQYF
TRBV11-2	TRBJ2-7	CASSSRQGGYEQYF
TRBV6-6	TRBJ1-2	CASNADRQGNGYTF
TRBV7-8	TRBJ2-2	CASSLAGGNGELFF
TRBV23-1	TRBJ2-5	CASSQSSGAGGLETQYF
TRBV5-8	TRBJ2-5	CASSLGDRGNQETQYF
TRBV4-3	TRBJ1-2	CASSQVVGGDYTF
TRBV2	TRBJ2-6	CASSEVLSGANVLTF
TRBV15	TRBJ2-1	CATSTLTQGAEQFF
TRBV7-9	TRBJ2-7	CASSHDREMCF
TRBV28	TRBJ2-7	CASGQLGTGSYEQYF
TRBV7-7	TRBJ2-5	CASSFRRAETQYF
TRBV6-5	TRBJ1-5	CASSFRNQPQHF
TRBV6-5	TRBJ2-7	CASSRTGGSYEQYF
TRBV9	TRBJ2-3	CASSAPSGVSTDTQYF
TRBV4-2	TRBJ1-1	CASSRGGNTEAFF
TRBV9	TRBJ1-2	CASNYRGAVGYTF
TRBV5-6	TRBJ1-3	CASSLRQAAGNTIYF
TRBV29-1	TRBJ1-4	CSPTQGLNEKLFF
TRBV7-9	TRBJ1-2	CASSLAGARAHGYTF
TRBV11-3	TRBJ1-1	CASSETVNTEAFF
TRBV6-4	TRBJ2-3	CASSRTSGGTDTQYF
TRBV5-1	TRBJ1-6	CASSTGQGMRNSPLHF
TRBV11-2	TRBJ1-3	CASSLGAGNTIYF
TRBV2	TRBJ1-1	CASTVNTEAFF
TRBV16	TRBJ1-5	CASREELGNQPQHF
TRBV6-5	TRBJ2-7	CASSYLPQGKQYF
TRBV5-1	TRBJ1-1	CASSWGQGGTEAFF
TRBV6-6	TRBJ2-3	CASSDRGRSTDTQYF
TRBV2	TRBJ1-1	CASSDRGTEAFF
TRBV6-5	TRBJ2-7	CASSYSRDSYEQYF
TRBV29-1	TRBJ2-1	CSGRQGWVHEQFF
TRBV13	TRBJ2-7	CASSPPGPYEQYF
TRBV4-3	TRBJ2-1	CASSQAAGTALNEQFF
TRBV5-4	TRBJ2-7	CASSYGLAVIYEQYF
TRBV28	TRBJ2-1	CASSRARTGFYNEQFF
TRBV5-1	TRBJ2-7	CANPGQGYHEQYF